The 23 T cell receptor beta chains below were found in one sample sequenced in a study of blood T cell repertoires in COVID-19. Sequenced by immunoSEQ multiplex PCR; TCRdb stores in-frame clones only, minus some. The sample lists under 250,000 clones; about 84% were seen once. Sequencing was performed on PBMCs or T cells enriched from blood (not recorded which). The source of these receptors is a man in his sixties who had recovered from COVID-19.

The V and J genes are TRBV19 and TRBJ2-5; 9 bases agree with TRBD1. Germline V gene sequence: CDR1 LNHDA, CDR2 SQIVND (reference sequence). The trim removed 1 base at V and 11 bases at J, leaving 11 bases unmatched. The CDR3 length is 15 residues. The CDR3 DNA reads as TGTGCCAGTAGTATAGGGGGAACCGGGACAGGGACTCAGTACTTC. Amino acid sequence: CASSIGGTGTGTQYF.

V gene TRBV4-2 combines with J gene TRBJ2-1; 13 nucleotides line up with TRBD2. There are 16 residues in the CDR3. With 5 bases clipped from V and 1 base from J, the junction kept 2 bases outside the gene matches. Per the germline V gene, CDR1 is LGHNA and CDR2 is YNFKEQ. The CDR3 protein is CASSETSGGSYNEQFF. The CDR3 region has the DNA TGTGCCAGCAGCGAGACTAGCGGGGGGTCCTACAATGAGCAGTTCTTC.

The chain has TRBV19 and TRBJ1-2; D is possibly TRBD1 (6 bases). Per the germline V gene, CDR1 is LNHDA and CDR2 is SQIVND (reference sequence). The CDR3 is 15 residues long. Trimming took 5 bases from V and 7 from J, leaving 20 bases between them. The CDR3 spells CASSAGAQGFGGYTF. The CDR3 DNA follows: TGTGCCAGTAGTGCAGGGGCTCAGGGCTTTGGTGGCTACACCTTC.

The V gene is TRBV11-3, the J gene TRBJ2-3, with a possible D match to TRBD1 (6 bases). The germline V and J ends were trimmed by 5 bases and 1 base, with 16 bases remaining between them. The germline V gene encodes CDR1 SGHNT and CDR2 YENEEA. The CDR3 contains 16 residues. The CDR3 reads CASSPRAGDRTDTQYF. CDR3 coding DNA: TGTGCCAGCAGCCCCCGGGCAGGGGATCGCACAGATACGCAGTATTTT.

The rearrangement joins TRBV11-2 to TRBJ1-4, with 9 bases that match TRBD1. Germline V gene data show CDR1 as SGHAT and CDR2 as FQNNGV. The CDR3 loop spans 15 amino acids. V shed 5 bases, J shed 7 bases, and the junction held 8 bases outside the gene matches. This CDR3 reads CASSTGQGGGEKLFF. CDR3 DNA: TGTGCCAGCAGCACGGGACAGGGAGGTGGTGAAAAACTGTTTTTT.

The V and J genes are TRBV20-1 and TRBJ1-2; maybe TRBD1 (5 bases). The CDR3 runs to 11 residues. The germline V gene encodes CDR1 DFQATT and CDR2 SNEGSKA (reference sequence). Trimming left V 4 bases short and J 6 bases short, with 9 bases between. CDR3 nucleotide sequence: TGCAGTGCTATAAAGGGGAATGGCTACACCTTC. Residues: CSAIKGNGYTF.

There are a few counts of this clone. The chain carries TRBV6-5 and TRBJ2-7, with D maybe TRBD1 (5 bases). There are 16 residues in the CDR3. The ends were cut back, 2 bases at V and 0 bases at J, with 14 bases in the middle. Germline lookup yields CDR1 MNHEY and CDR2 SVGAGI. CDR3 nucleotides: TGTGCCAGCAGTTACACTGAAACAGGATGCTCCTACGAGCAGTACTTC. Translated, it gives CASSYTETGCSYEQYF.

The chain has TRBV20-1 and TRBJ1-1; D is unresolved. The CDR3 runs to 11 residues. The germline V and J ends were trimmed by 5 bases and 7 bases, with 11 bases remaining between them. The germline V gene has CDR1 DFQATT and CDR2 SNEGSKA (reference sequence). CDR3 protein: CSAYSGNEAFF. CDR3 bases: TGCAGTGCTTACAGTGGAAATGAAGCTTTCTTT.

This clone occurred many times. The chain employs TRBV6-2 or TRBV6-3 and TRBJ1-2; D is uncertain. V lost 1 base and J lost 4, with 13 bases in between. The CDR3 extends over 15 amino acids. Germline CDR1 is MNHEY and CDR2 is SVGEGT. CDR3 nucleotides: TGTGCCAGCAGTTACTACAGCCGATCGTCCTATGGCTACACCTTC. This encodes CASSYYSRSSYGYTF.

The chain uses TRBV14 and TRBJ2-2; D may be TRBD1 (6 bases). The CDR3 is made up of 15 amino acids. Trimming cost V 6 bases and J 0 bases, with 11 bases left between them. Germline assignment: CDR1 SGHDN and CDR2 FVKESK. The CDR3, as DNA: TGTGCCAGCAGGACAGGTATATCGAACACCGGGGAGCTGTTTTTT. Translating it yields CASRTGISNTGELFF.

The V call is TRBV6-6, the J call TRBJ1-5; weak D call: TRBD1 (6 bases). In germline, CDR1 is MNHNY, CDR2 SVGAGI (reference sequence). The V and J ends lost 5 bases and 6 bases respectively, with 23 bases between them. The length of the CDR3 is 17 residues. The CDR3 DNA reads TGTGCCAGCAGTCCGGGGAACATAGGGGGGGTGGCTCAGCCCCAGCATTTT. Protein: CASSPGNIGGVAQPQHF.

This clone has a single count. The gene calls are TRBV3-1 (or the pseudogene TRBV3-2) and TRBJ1-6, with D unresolved. Germline CDR1 LGHDT, CDR2 YNNKEL (reference sequence). The CDR3 contains 14 residues. The V and J ends lost 1 base and 8 bases respectively, with 9 bases between them. CDR3 bases: TGTGCCAGCAGCCAAGGTCCGGTCGATTCACCCCTCCACTTT. It yields the protein CASSQGPVDSPLHF.

The chain employs TRBV19 and TRBJ2-2; 9 positions match TRBD1. The ends lost 7 bases at V and 3 bases at J; junction bases unmatched: 3. There are 14 residues in the CDR3. Looked up from germline, CDR1 is LNHDA and CDR2 is SQIVND (reference sequence). CDR3 in amino acids: CASKRDRDTGELFF. CDR3 nucleotide sequence: TGTGCCAGTAAGCGGGACAGGGACACCGGGGAGCTGTTTTTT.

A remark on this clone: This sample also contains other DNA sequences that code for the same CDR3. This chain connects TRBV9 to TRBJ1-6; TRBD1 agrees at 8 bases. V was pared by 3 bases and J by 10 bases, with 6 bases of the junction left unmatched. Per the germline V gene, CDR1 is SGDLS and CDR2 is YYNGEE. The CDR3 covers 14 residues. CDR3 in DNA: TGTGCCAGCAGCGCCGGACAGGGTAGATCACCCCTCCACTTT. It specifies CASSAGQGRSPLHF.

The rearrangement links TRBV18 to TRBJ1-4; 7 bases map to TRBD1. The length of the CDR3 is 16 residues. J was trimmed by 0 bases and V by 3 bases; bases with no gene match: 4. Germline values: CDR1 KGHSH, CDR2 LQKENI. The CDR3 bases are TGTGCCAGCTCACCGCAGGACAGGTCAACTAATGAAAAACTGTTTTTT. Residues: CASSPQDRSTNEKLFF.

The rearrangement links TRBV18 to TRBJ1-1, with 9 bases lining up with TRBD1. CDR1 is KGHSH, CDR2 LQKENI, per germline. The CDR3 is 13 residues long. The junction had 2 bases not matched to a gene; V was cut back by 4 bases and J by 5 bases. DNA of the CDR3: TGTGCCAGCTCACTACAGGGGGCAACTGAAGCTTTCTTT. As protein: CASSLQGATEAFF.

The rearrangement joins TRBV7-9 to TRBJ1-2; perhaps TRBD1 as D (5 bases). V lost 4 bases to trimming and J lost 3 bases, with 12 bases between them. This CDR3 comprises 14 residues. Per the germline V gene, CDR1 is SEHNR and CDR2 is FQNEAQ (reference sequence). Written as DNA, the CDR3 is TGTGCCAGCAGCTCCCAGGGCAGAGACTATGGCTACACCTTC. Protein: CASSSQGRDYGYTF.

The chain joins TRBV18 to TRBJ2-1, with TRBD2 identical over 8 bases. With 4 bases clipped from V and 5 bases from J, the junction kept 4 bases outside the gene matches. The CDR3 loop spans 14 amino acids. The germline V gene has CDR1 KGHSH and CDR2 LQKENI. CDR3 residues: CASSQAGGDNEQFF. The CDR3 coding sequence is TGTGCCAGCTCACAGGCGGGGGGCGACAATGAGCAGTTCTTC.

The V gene is TRBV5-4, the J gene TRBJ2-2, with 8 positions matching TRBD2. Per germline, CDR1 SGHNT and CDR2 YYREEE (reference sequence). The CDR3 runs to 17 residues. The V and J ends lost 4 bases and 5 bases, in that order; junction bases with no gene match: 13. CDR3 in DNA: TGTGCCAGCAGCCCCCCCGGGAGGGAACGGGGGACCGGGGAGCTGTTTTTT. It translates to CASSPPGRERGTGELFF. Full variable domain (outside the CDR3, taken from reference TRBV5-4 and TRBJ2-2): ETGVTQSPTHLIKTRGQQVTLRCSSQSGHNTVSWYQQALGQGPQFIFQYYREEENGRGNFPPRFSGLQFPNYSSELNVNALELDDSALYLCASSPPGRERGTGELFFGEGSRLTVL.

The chain carries TRBV11-3 and TRBJ2-1; TRBD2 aligns across 11 bases. This CDR3 comprises 16 residues. CDR1 is SGHNT, CDR2 YENEEA, per germline. V dropped 5 bases and J dropped 3; count of bases not matched to a gene: 6. In DNA form, the CDR3 reads TGTGCCAGCAGCGCACGACTAGCGGGGAGCTACAATGAGCAGTTCTTC. Translated: CASSARLAGSYNEQFF.

V usage is TRBV2 and J usage is TRBJ2-5, with D uncertain. Germline V lookup: CDR1 SNHLY, CDR2 FYNNEI. V lost 3 bases and J 1 base, leaving 9 bases between the germline ends. The CDR3 loop spans 14 amino acids. CDR3 amino acids: CASSESRAQETQYF. CDR3 DNA: TGTGCCAGCAGTGAGTCTAGAGCCCAAGAGACCCAGTACTTC.

The chain uses TRBV7-9 and TRBJ2-5; the match to TRBD1 covers 9 bases. Germline trimming cut 11 bases from V and 2 bases from J; bases unmatched to any gene: 9. CDR1 and CDR2 from the germline V gene are SEHNR and FQNEAQ (reference sequence). The CDR3 sequence is 14 residues long. As DNA, the CDR3 is TGTGCCGCTACGCGGACAGGGGCTCAAGAGACCCAGTACTTC. It is translated as CAATRTGAQETQYF.

The gene calls are TRBV12-3 or TRBV12-4 and TRBJ2-2; no definite D call. The CDR3 has 12 amino acids. The V end was cut by 3 bases, the J end by 5 bases, with 4 bases between. The CDR3 protein is CASSFVTGELFF. The DNA for the CDR3 is TGTGCCAGCAGTTTTGTAACCGGGGAGCTGTTTTTT.